A selection of T cell receptor beta chains follows, all from one sample in a study of blood T cell repertoires in COVID-19. Clones were sequenced by immunoSEQ multiplex PCR, and TCRdb holds only the in-frame ones, with some missing. The data show about 240,000 clones, 81% seen once. Material: peripheral blood. These receptor sequences come from a woman older than 75 with COVID-19, enrolled during active disease. Both conserved end residues are part of each CDR3. The order of the fields is CDR3 protein, V gene, D gene, J gene. A D gene is named only where the DNA matches it firmly.

CDR3aa: CASRRDTEAFF
v_gene: TRBV28
d_gene: -
j_gene: TRBJ1-1

CDR3aa: CSASGGSPGTSGETQYF
v_gene: TRBV20-1
d_gene: TRBD2
j_gene: TRBJ2-5

CDR3aa: CASSYSIRDSPLHF
v_gene: TRBV6-5
d_gene: -
j_gene: TRBJ1-6

CDR3aa: CASSPGEGDTQYF
v_gene: TRBV5-1
d_gene: TRBD2
j_gene: TRBJ2-3

CDR3aa: CATSRDKGLGTYEQYF
v_gene: TRBV15
d_gene: TRBD2
j_gene: TRBJ2-7

CDR3aa: CASSLSGSSGANVLTF
v_gene: TRBV5-1
d_gene: -
j_gene: TRBJ2-6

CDR3aa: CAWSVRGSRRASQPQHF
v_gene: TRBV30
d_gene: -
j_gene: TRBJ1-5

CDR3aa: CASSFNRDRGNEQFF
v_gene: TRBV27
d_gene: TRBD1
j_gene: TRBJ2-1

CDR3aa: CASSPNLGDLNIQYF
v_gene: TRBV6-5
d_gene: -
j_gene: TRBJ2-4

CDR3aa: CASSSWANTEAFF
v_gene: TRBV12-3/TRBV12-4
d_gene: -
j_gene: TRBJ1-1

CDR3aa: CASSLGTSLTREQYF
v_gene: TRBV5-1
d_gene: -
j_gene: TRBJ2-7

CDR3aa: CASSPRATYNEQFF
v_gene: TRBV14
d_gene: -
j_gene: TRBJ2-1

CDR3aa: CASSQDRRSGDRGRETQYF
v_gene: TRBV4-3
d_gene: TRBD1
j_gene: TRBJ2-5

CDR3aa: CASSLEARRRDGYTF
v_gene: TRBV11-2
d_gene: -
j_gene: TRBJ1-2

CDR3aa: CASSYIASGRYEQYF
v_gene: TRBV6-2/TRBV6-3
d_gene: TRBD2
j_gene: TRBJ2-7

CDR3aa: CASTLERTASYEQYF
v_gene: TRBV2
d_gene: -
j_gene: TRBJ2-7

CDR3aa: CASSREQGGSHGYTF
v_gene: TRBV7-9
d_gene: -
j_gene: TRBJ1-2

CDR3aa: CASSSAYEQYF
v_gene: TRBV11-2
d_gene: -
j_gene: TRBJ2-7

CDR3aa: CASSPEKRTSGYVDTQYF
v_gene: TRBV28
d_gene: TRBD2
j_gene: TRBJ2-3

CDR3aa: CAISESTGTGTLHF
v_gene: TRBV10-3
d_gene: -
j_gene: TRBJ1-6

CDR3aa: CASSPRTVSYNEQFF
v_gene: TRBV7-3
d_gene: -
j_gene: TRBJ2-1

CDR3aa: CASSSIPDRFSFGYTF
v_gene: TRBV9
d_gene: -
j_gene: TRBJ1-2

CDR3aa: CASSLRQGHSPIEQFF
v_gene: TRBV27
d_gene: TRBD1
j_gene: TRBJ2-1

CDR3aa: CASSYGESGNNEQFF
v_gene: TRBV7-2
d_gene: -
j_gene: TRBJ2-1

CDR3aa: CASSLPLGQGADTQYF
v_gene: TRBV11-2
d_gene: TRBD1
j_gene: TRBJ2-3

CDR3aa: CATSALGGTQYF
v_gene: TRBV24-1
d_gene: -
j_gene: TRBJ2-5

CDR3aa: CASSLGGRTNTGELFF
v_gene: TRBV7-3
d_gene: -
j_gene: TRBJ2-2

CDR3aa: CATSRGGAGFNEQFF
v_gene: TRBV15
d_gene: -
j_gene: TRBJ2-1

CDR3aa: CASRRGGQGAAGANVLTF
v_gene: TRBV28
d_gene: TRBD1
j_gene: TRBJ2-6

CDR3aa: CASSQGSLSGDNEQFF
v_gene: TRBV4-2
d_gene: -
j_gene: TRBJ2-1

CDR3aa: CASSPGGINSPLHF
v_gene: TRBV5-1
d_gene: -
j_gene: TRBJ1-6

CDR3aa: CASRPGTWNTEAFF
v_gene: TRBV6-5
d_gene: -
j_gene: TRBJ1-1

CDR3aa: CASTRQAYGANVLTF
v_gene: TRBV19
d_gene: -
j_gene: TRBJ2-6

CDR3aa: CSVERAGGLSDTQYF
v_gene: TRBV29-1
d_gene: TRBD2
j_gene: TRBJ2-3

CDR3aa: CASSVLAGAYAEQYF
v_gene: TRBV5-1
d_gene: TRBD2
j_gene: TRBJ2-7

CDR3aa: CASSPDGGNYGYTF
v_gene: TRBV5-1
d_gene: -
j_gene: TRBJ1-2

CDR3aa: CAWSRQGDSNQPQHF
v_gene: TRBV30
d_gene: TRBD1
j_gene: TRBJ1-5

CDR3aa: CASSLSRAQETQYF
v_gene: TRBV11-1
d_gene: -
j_gene: TRBJ2-5

CDR3aa: CASSEGTGIYGYTF
v_gene: TRBV6-1
d_gene: TRBD1
j_gene: TRBJ1-2

CDR3aa: CASSFRDTYEAFF
v_gene: TRBV7-9
d_gene: -
j_gene: TRBJ1-1

CDR3aa: CATRGSGTDTQYF
v_gene: TRBV7-3
d_gene: -
j_gene: TRBJ2-3

CDR3aa: CASSPSGSRYEQYF
v_gene: TRBV28
d_gene: TRBD2
j_gene: TRBJ2-7

CDR3aa: CASRGGTGRDTQYF
v_gene: TRBV19
d_gene: TRBD1
j_gene: TRBJ2-3

CDR3aa: CASSLAPRGDTGELFF
v_gene: TRBV11-1
d_gene: -
j_gene: TRBJ2-2

CDR3aa: CASSSLQGPDTQYF
v_gene: TRBV5-1
d_gene: -
j_gene: TRBJ2-3

CDR3aa: CASSVATTGVVRGTDTQYF
v_gene: TRBV9
d_gene: -
j_gene: TRBJ2-3